This T cell receptor (beta chain) was sequenced during a study of CD8+CD57+ T cells in acquired aplastic anemia. Whole-study context: The sorted CD4+ and CD8+ cells yielded an average around 3 ug of DNA. Study-level results: It was found that some 31 CD8+ CDR3 sequences were shared between patients and controls. Levels of CD8+ Simpson's diversity were not significantly distinct in patients versus controls.

Previously, flow cytometry had revealed CD8+CD57+ cell expansion in the patients chosen for sequencing. Every patient had severe acquired aplastic anemia. After removal of 5 bases from V and 1 base from J, the junction contained 4 bases not matched to a gene. The germline CDR1 and CDR2 sequences are SEHNR and FQNEAQ (reference sequence). The CDR3 length is 15 residues. Genomic DNA acted as the template from which TCR beta VDJ combination and CDR3 sequence profiling were carried out. TCRdb ran MiXCR on the reads and lists one entry per CDR3 protein. The table records fewer than 250,000 distinct CDR3 sequences, roughly 50% of them present only once. With respect to this clonotype: As yet, its antigen is unknown.

Sequencing was performed on sorted CD4+, CD8+, or CD8+CD57+ T cells (not recorded which) from PBMCs. The V call is TRBV7-9, the J call TRBJ1-1; 10 positions match TRBD1. This sequence originates from a human donor with aplastic anemia. The CDR3 bases are TGTGCCAGCAGCGGGGGGACAGGGGAGAACACTGAAGCTTTCTTT. Residues: CASSGGTGENTEAFF.